The sequence of this T cell receptor beta chain was determined in a study of graft-versus-host responses after intestinal transplantation. Looking at the study overall: Multivisceral, liver-intestinal, or isolated intestinal transplants were received by the recipients. Each recipient received anti-thymocyte globulin induction, then tacrolimus and steroids for two to three years.

Points from the study as a whole: In recipient marrow, GvH clones were found, and some appeared first in ileum or blood. Early post-transplant declines in HvG were associated with peak levels of circulating GvH clones.

As for this clone: Its antigen is unidentified.

Repertoires were generated with immunoSEQ multiplex PCR, while TCRdb's copy carries only in-frame clones and drops some. The sample has 55,000 to 70,000 clones, around nine tenths seen once. The ends were cut back, 1 base at V and 8 bases at J, with 11 bases in the middle. The CDR3 has 13 residues. Germline V lookup: CDR1 WSHSY, CDR2 SAAADI. Sequenced here: PBMCs, sampled 118 days after intestinal transplantation. V and J are TRBV10-2 and TRBJ1-1, with a weak D call TRBD1 (5 bases). The origin of this receptor is a human patient who received an intestinal transplant, so some T cells may come from the graft donor. The CDR3 sequence is CASSEFAGSEAFF. CDR3 DNA: TGCGCCAGCAGTGAGTTCGCAGGGTCCGAAGCTTTCTTT.